The rows below give T cell receptor beta chains drawn from one sample of a study of blood T cells in healthy people across ages. One entry per CDR3 protein results from TCRdb running MiXCR on the 5' RACE reads. The top ten hold around 11% of the sample, which has 1.5 million to 2 million distinct CDR3 sequences, roughly 32% seen once. The sample taken for sequencing was blood. These receptors originate from a woman younger than 45 in good health. Each CDR3 is given with its conserved first and last residue. The D gene is left open where the match is weak. Clone size is given for some rows only: seen once, a few or many times, or a class if the clone is expanded.

17 many - TRBJ2-6 TRBV15 CATSRAYENSGANVLTF TGTGCCACCAGCAGAGCCTATGAGAATTCTGGGGCCAACGTCCTGACTTTC
16 - - TRBJ1-4 TRBV27 CASSFLEQGSRGKLFF TGTGCCAGCAGTTTCCTCGAACAGGGATCGCGGGGCAAACTGTTTTTT
16 few TRBD2 TRBJ2-1 TRBV24-1 CATSDSRGGPYNEQFF TGTGCCACCAGTGATTCACGCGGGGGACCGTACAATGAGCAGTTCTTC
15 few - TRBJ2-7 TRBV28 CASSSAGVWGYEQYF TGTGCCAGCAGCTCCGCCGGAGTCTGGGGATACGAGCAGTACTTC
14 - TRBD1 TRBJ2-1 TRBV2 CASCRDRASDERFF TGTGCCAGCTGTCGGGACAGAGCCAGTGATGAGCGGTTCTTC
15 - TRBD1 TRBJ2-3 TRBV2 CASDPQGGSTDTQYF TGTGCCAGCGACCCACAGGGGGGTAGCACAGATACGCAGTATTTT
15 few - TRBJ1-2 TRBV29-1 CSVGWTLDRNYGYTF TGCAGCGTCGGCTGGACGTTAGACAGGAACTATGGCTACACCTTC
14 few TRBD1 TRBJ2-7 TRBV11-2 CASSPSRGGDEQYF TGTGCCAGCAGCCCCTCCCGAGGGGGCGACGAGCAGTACTTC
14 few - TRBJ1-2 TRBV27 CASSPVGGAYGYTF TGTGCCAGCAGTCCGGTGGGGGGGGCCTATGGCTACACCTTC
15 - - TRBJ1-2 TRBV21-1 CASSKSRDRANGYTF TGTGCCAGCAGCAAATCCCGGGACAGGGCCAATGGCTACACCTTC
15 - - TRBJ2-3 TRBV7-7 CASSSTPGFTDMQYF TGTGCCAGCAGCTCCACACCGGGTTTCACAGATATGCAGTATTTT
15 - TRBD1 TRBJ2-7 TRBV5-1 CASSLETGGLNEQYF TGCGCCAGCAGCTTGGAAACAGGGGGTTTGAACGAGCAGTACTTC
15 - - TRBJ2-3 TRBV6-2/TRBV6-3 CATLQAESSTDTQYF TGTGCCACCCTCCAGGCGGAATCTAGCACAGATACGCAGTATTTT
15 few - TRBJ2-1 TRBV12-3/TRBV12-4 CASSFRRNSYNEQFF TGTGCCAGCAGTTTCCGGCGGAACTCCTACAATGAGCAGTTCTTC
15 few TRBD1 TRBJ2-7 TRBV6-5 CASSYGQGALYEQYF TGTGCCAGCAGTTATGGACAGGGGGCCTTGTACGAGCAGTACTTC
14 few - TRBJ2-7 TRBV10-3 CAISQTGTDYEQYF TGTGCCATCAGCCAGACAGGAACGGACTACGAGCAGTACTTC
14 - - TRBJ1-4 TRBV12-3/TRBV12-4 CASSLGADNEELFF TGTGCCAGCTCCCTAGGGGCCGATAATGAAGAACTGTTTTTT
19 few TRBD2 TRBJ2-7 TRBV27 CASSARVTSGRAFSYEQYF TGTGCCAGCAGTGCCCGGGTGACTAGCGGGAGGGCCTTCTCCTACGAGCAGTACTTC
15 few TRBD1 TRBJ2-7 TRBV11-1 CASSPLDRRLYEQYF TGTGCCAGCAGCCCCTTGGACAGGAGACTCTACGAGCAGTACTTC
11 few - TRBJ1-2 TRBV28 CASSQSRGYTF TGTGCCAGCAGCCAGTCGAGAGGCTACACCTTC
11 - - TRBJ1-2 TRBV12-3/TRBV12-4 CASPGGDGYTF TGTGCCAGCCCTGGGGGGGATGGCTACACCTTC
14 - - TRBJ2-7 TRBV30 CAWNRDNSQYEQYF TGTGCCTGGAACCGGGATAACTCCCAGTACGAGCAGTACTTC
15 - - TRBJ2-4 TRBV6-6 CASSLHTGLGNIQYF TGTGCCAGCAGCCTACATACGGGTTTGGGGAACATTCAGTACTTC
12 - - TRBJ1-2 TRBV19 CASRVRPDGYTF TGTGCCAGTAGAGTCCGTCCTGATGGCTACACCTTC
15 - TRBD2 TRBJ2-1 TRBV5-1 CASSLRSGGACEQFF TGCGCCAGCAGCTTGCGTAGCGGGGGGGCATGTGAGCAGTTCTTC
17 - - TRBJ2-7 TRBV7-9 CASSLVAGTLSSYEQYF TGTGCCAGCAGCTTAGTTGCCGGGACGCTGAGCTCCTACGAGCAGTACTTC
13 few TRBD2 TRBJ2-7 TRBV20-1 CSARLGTIYEQYF TGCAGTGCTAGACTAGGGACTATCTACGAGCAGTACTTC
14 - - TRBJ2-2 TRBV29-1 CSAGRRGRTGELFF TGCAGCGCCGGAAGACGGGGTCGGACCGGGGAGCTGTTTTTT
12 - - TRBJ2-7 TRBV10-2 CASSDDRYEQYF TGCGCCAGCAGTGATGACCGCTACGAGCAGTACTTC
16 - - TRBJ2-3 TRBV13 CASSLGTQGRLDTQYF TGTGCCAGCAGCTTAGGCACTCAGGGCAGGTTAGATACGCAGTATTTT
15 many TRBD1 TRBJ2-7 TRBV5-1 CASSLGQGSGYEQYF TGCGCCAGCAGCTTGGGACAGGGGAGCGGCTACGAGCAGTACTTC
17 few TRBD2 TRBJ2-3 TRBV9 CASSVTGLAGGIDTQYF TGTGCCAGCAGCGTGACCGGACTAGCGGGGGGTATAGATACGCAGTATTTT
16 - - TRBJ2-3 TRBV2 CASSEGWTFSTDTQYF TGTGCCAGCAGTGAAGGGTGGACATTTAGCACAGATACGCAGTATTTT
15 few - TRBJ2-1 TRBV14 CASSQLTSGTGEQFF TGTGCCAGCAGCCAATTGACTTCGGGTACAGGGGAGCAGTTCTTC
15 many - TRBJ2-5 TRBV12-5 CASGLWGPGGETQYF TGTGCTAGTGGTTTGTGGGGCCCGGGTGGAGAGACCCAGTACTTC
15 few - TRBJ2-7 TRBV20-1 CSARPPSRGAYEQYF TGCAGTGCTAGACCCCCTAGTAGGGGAGCCTACGAGCAGTACTTC
15 - - TRBJ2-1 TRBV20-1 CSARSIQDSYNEQFF TGCAGTGCTAGAAGTATCCAGGACTCCTACAATGAGCAGTTCTTC
12 few - TRBJ2-4 TRBV20-1 CSANNVEIIQYF TGCAGTGCTAACAACGTCGAGATCATTCAGTACTTC
17 - - TRBJ2-3 TRBV23-1 CASSQSASSVVTDTQYF TGCGCCAGCAGTCAATCGGCGAGTAGCGTCGTCACAGATACGCAGTATTTT
15 - TRBD1 TRBJ1-2 TRBV11-2 CASSLDTGGPTGYTF TGTGCCAGCAGCTTAGATACAGGGGGCCCAACTGGCTACACCTTC
12 - - TRBJ2-7 TRBV11-2 CASSLVWVEQYF TGTGCCAGCAGCTTAGTCTGGGTCGAGCAGTACTTC
14 - - TRBJ2-5 TRBV11-2 CASSPLGRGETQYF TGTGCCAGCAGTCCATTGGGGCGCGGTGAGACCCAGTACTTC
14 few - TRBJ1-2 TRBV10-3 CAITLGETNYGYTF TGTGCCATCACCCTGGGGGAAACGAACTATGGCTACACCTTC
12 - - TRBJ2-5 TRBV7-9 CASSSGTPTQYF TGTGCCAGCAGCTCCGGGACCCCGACCCAGTACTTC
16 few TRBD2 TRBJ2-5 TRBV27 CASSLSGGRRQETQYF TGTGCCAGCAGTTTATCGGGCGGGAGGAGACAAGAGACCCAGTACTTC
15 - TRBD2 TRBJ2-3 TRBV20-1 CSAGGSGTYTDTQYF TGCAGTGCTGGGGGGAGCGGGACCTACACAGATACGCAGTATTTT
17 - TRBD2 TRBJ2-2 TRBV7-3 CASSSYGLAGGPGELFF TGTGCCAGCAGCTCCTACGGACTAGCGGGAGGGCCCGGGGAGCTGTTTTTT
16 - TRBD1 TRBJ1-2 TRBV7-6 CASSLSSGTGGYGYTF TGTGCCAGCAGCCTAAGTAGTGGGACAGGGGGCTATGGCTACACCTTC
14 - TRBD1 TRBJ2-7 TRBV10-3 CAISRQGGWNEQYF TGTGCCATCAGCAGACAGGGTGGGTGGAACGAGCAGTACTTC
14 - - TRBJ1-1 TRBV6-1 CASSRQSINTEAFF TGTGCCAGCAGTCGTCAGTCAATTAACACTGAAGCTTTCTTT
15 many - TRBJ2-7 TRBV20-1 CSAPQLTVSSYEQYF TGCAGTGCCCCTCAATTGACAGTCTCCTCCTACGAGCAGTACTTC
15 - - TRBJ2-7 TRBV9 CASSGGTVSSYEQYF TGTGCCAGCAGCGGAGGGACCGTTAGCTCCTACGAGCAGTACTTC
12 - - TRBJ1-2 TRBV20-1 CSAREGFYGYTF TGCAGTGCTAGGGAAGGCTTCTATGGCTACACCTTC
13 few - TRBJ1-2 TRBV27 CASSSQGLQGYTF TGTGCCAGCAGTTCTCAGGGTCTCCAGGGCTACACCTTC
14 few - TRBJ2-1 TRBV7-3 CASSPTLSYNEQFF TGTGCCAGCAGCCCGACTCTCAGCTACAATGAGCAGTTCTTC
15 - TRBD2 TRBJ2-7 TRBV6-6 CASSKLAGGSSEQYF TGTGCCAGCAGCAAACTAGCGGGAGGATCTTCCGAGCAGTACTTC
14 few - TRBJ2-7 TRBV6-6 CASSYGQVSYEQYF TGTGCCAGCAGTTACGGTCAGGTCTCCTACGAGCAGTACTTC
13 many - TRBJ2-5 TRBV15 CATSRDREETQYF TGTGCCACCAGCAGAGATCGGGAAGAGACCCAGTACTTC